These 7 T cell receptor beta chains share one sample of origin, sequenced in a study of blood T cells in healthy people across ages. The authors ran a second PCR of about 7 to 11 cycles using a sample-barcoded 5' primer and a J-beta primer mix. TCRdb called the 5' RACE reads again in MiXCR, with one record for every CDR3 protein. The profile shows 730,000 or so distinct CDR3 sequences, about 43% of them singletons. Sequenced sample: blood. The receptors shown here come from a man of 80 years or more in good health.

In the case of this clonotype: This could be a read error, since a much larger clone is one nucleotide away. V usage is TRBV29-1 and J usage is TRBJ2-5, with TRBD1 identical over 8 bases. Germline trimming cut 7 bases from V and 11 bases from J; bases unmatched to any gene: 15. The CDR3 runs to 13 residues. The germline V gene has CDR1 SQVTM and CDR2 ANQGSEA. The DNA of the CDR3 is TGCAGCGATGACAGGGGCTCCCTCAATGAGCAGTACTTC. It yields the protein CSDDRGSLNEQYF.

The chain couples TRBV6-5 to TRBJ2-7; TRBD2 aligns across 9 bases. This CDR3 has 19 amino acids. V lost 0 bases, J lost 5 bases, and 17 bases stayed unmatched. Germline V gene sequence: CDR1 MNHEY, CDR2 SVGAGI. The CDR3 DNA reads TGTGCCAGCAGTTACTCGTCCAGGGAATGTAGCGGGGGCCCTGACGAGCAGTACTTC. As protein: CASSYSSRECSGGPDEQYF.

There are many counts of this clonotype. The J gene is TRBJ2-5, the V gene TRBV4-2, with a weak D call TRBD1 (5 bases). The end of the DNA aligns better with TRBJ2-7, so the J call may be wrong. Germline V gene lookup returns CDR1 LGHNA and CDR2 YNFKEQ. CDR3 size: 15 residues. The CDR3 region is CASSQEGRAGREQYF. The DNA of the CDR3 is TGTGCCAGCAGCCAAGAGGGCAGGGCAGGGCGCGAGCAGTACTTC.

A few counts support this clonotype. The chain links TRBV5-1 to TRBJ1-1, with 7 positions matching TRBD1. The CDR3 length is 15 residues. CDR1 SGHRS and CDR2 YFSETQ come from the germline V gene. The J segment lost 0 bases and the V segment lost 4 bases, leaving 6 bases of the junction unmatched. Here the CDR3 reads CASSAGQLLNTEAFF. The CDR3 nucleotides read TGCGCCAGCAGCGCGGGACAGCTACTGAACACTGAAGCTTTCTTT.

This clonotype occurred a few times. The V call is TRBV13, the J call TRBJ2-1; D remains unclear. CDR1 and CDR2 from the germline V gene are PRHDT and FYEKMQ (reference sequence). The CDR3 sequence is 14 residues long. Trimming cost V 0 bases and J 9 bases, with 12 bases left between them. CDR3 DNA sequence: TGTGCCAGCAGCTTAGGCGGGCCCCGCGGTGAGCAGTTCTTC. Protein product: CASSLGGPRGEQFF.

The chain couples TRBV6-6 to TRBJ2-1, with 8 bases lining up with TRBD2. V trimming: 2 bases; J trimming: 7 bases; junction bases outside the gene matches: 7. Germline V gene data show CDR1 as MNHNY and CDR2 as SVGAGI (reference sequence). The CDR3 is made up of 15 amino acids. The CDR3 nucleotides read TGTGCCAGCAGTTACGGGTCGGGGGGGATAAATGAGCAGTTCTTC. Translation gives CASSYGSGGINEQFF.

The chain uses TRBV5-1 and TRBJ2-3; 8 bases align to TRBD2. V lost 4 bases and J lost 5; bases outside the gene matches: 9. The CDR3 covers 15 residues. Germline CDR1 SGHRS, CDR2 YFSETQ. CDR3 nucleotides: TGCGCCAGCAGCGTAACGGGACTAGTTTTAGATACGCAGTATTTT. This gives the protein CASSVTGLVLDTQYF.